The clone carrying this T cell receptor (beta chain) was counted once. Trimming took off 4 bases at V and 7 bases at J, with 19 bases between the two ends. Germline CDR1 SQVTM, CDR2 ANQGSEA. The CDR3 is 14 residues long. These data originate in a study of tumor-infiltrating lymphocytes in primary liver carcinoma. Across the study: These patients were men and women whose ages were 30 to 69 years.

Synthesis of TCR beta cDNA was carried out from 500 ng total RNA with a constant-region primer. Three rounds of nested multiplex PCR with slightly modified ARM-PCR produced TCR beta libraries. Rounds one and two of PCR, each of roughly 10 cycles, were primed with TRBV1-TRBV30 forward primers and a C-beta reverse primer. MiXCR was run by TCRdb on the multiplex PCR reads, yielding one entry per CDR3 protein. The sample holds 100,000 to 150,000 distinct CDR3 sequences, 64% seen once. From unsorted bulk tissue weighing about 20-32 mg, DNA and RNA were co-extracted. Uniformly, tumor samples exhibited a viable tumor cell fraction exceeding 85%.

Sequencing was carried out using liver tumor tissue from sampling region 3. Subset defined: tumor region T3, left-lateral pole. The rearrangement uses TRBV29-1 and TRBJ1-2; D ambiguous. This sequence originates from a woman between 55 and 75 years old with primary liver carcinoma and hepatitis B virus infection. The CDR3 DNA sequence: TGCAGCGTTGGAGATAGTCCAAGTGCAGGTGGCTACACCTTC. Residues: CSVGDSPSAGGYTF.